These 24 T cell receptor beta chains originate from one sample sequenced in a study of CD8 T cells in Susac syndrome. An input of about 0.5 to 1 ug of RNA was subjected to reverse transcription using random hexamers. TCRdb analysed the immunoSEQ multiplex PCR reads with MiXCR anew, one entry per CDR3 protein. This sample has roughly 150,000 distinct CDR3 sequences, with 85% to 95% found just once. The material sequenced was CD4+ T cells from PBMCs. The receptor set was obtained from a human donor with Susac syndrome.

The rearrangement joins TRBV4-3 to TRBJ1-1, with D perhaps matching TRBD1 (5 bases). The germline V gene encodes CDR1 LGHNA and CDR2 YSLEER. The CDR3 loop spans 14 amino acids. V was clipped by 6 bases and J by 1 base, with 12 bases between them. CDR3 coding DNA: TGCGCCAGCAGTCGAGGGACCGCGAACACTGAAGCTTTCTTT. As protein: CASSRGTANTEAFF.

The rearrangement joins TRBV10-3 to TRBJ2-3; TRBD1 aligns across 9 bases. This CDR3 comprises 18 residues. Germline CDR1 ENHRY, CDR2 SYGVKD. With 5 bases clipped from V and 1 base from J, the junction kept 13 bases outside the gene matches. CDR3 nucleotide sequence: TGTGCCATCAGTCCCCGAATACAACAGGGGGCAGGCACAGATACGCAGTATTTT. This gives the protein CAISPRIQQGAGTDTQYF.

The chain is built from TRBV25-1 and TRBJ2-1; 8 nucleotides align to TRBD2. CDR3 length: 16 amino acids. Germline-derived CDR1 and CDR2 are MGHDK and SYGVNS. Trimming took 5 bases from V and 6 from J; bases not matched to a gene: 12. The CDR3 DNA reads as TGTGCCAGCAGTCGGTCAGCGGGGGAGGGGATCAATGAGCAGTTCTTC. Its translation is CASSRSAGEGINEQFF.

The chain couples TRBV6-5 to TRBJ2-5; TRBD1 matches at 10 bases. Looked up from germline, CDR1 is MNHEY and CDR2 is SVGAGI. The J segment lost 3 bases and the V segment lost 1 base, leaving 2 bases of the junction unmatched. The length of the CDR3 is 15 residues. The CDR3 DNA follows: TGTGCCAGCAGTTACTGGGGACAGGGGAAAGAGACCCAGTACTTC. Amino acid sequence: CASSYWGQGKETQYF.

J is TRBJ2-3 and V is TRBV7-9; 8 nucleotides align to TRBD2. V lost 2 bases to trimming and J lost 0 bases; unmatched junction nucleotides: 4. This CDR3 has 16 residues. The germline V gene encodes CDR1 SEHNR and CDR2 FQNEAQ (reference sequence). CDR3 sequence (DNA): TGTGCCAGCAGCTTACAGAGACTAGCGAGCACAGATACGCAGTATTTT. The encoded protein is CASSLQRLASTDTQYF. The full variable domain, in which reference TRBV7-9 and TRBJ2-3 provide the parts outside the CDR3, is DTGVSQNPRHKITKRGQNVTFRCDPISEHNRLYWYRQTLGQGPEFLTYFQNEAQLEKSRLLSDRFSAERPKGSFSTLEIQRTEQGDSAMYLCASSLQRLASTDTQYFGPGTRLTVL.

The rearrangement joins TRBV12-3 or TRBV12-4 to TRBJ1-2; 9 nucleotides match TRBD1. J lost 4 bases, V lost 6 bases, and 12 bases had no gene match. The CDR3 loop spans 16 amino acids. CDR3 nucleotides: TGTGCCAGCAGCTTAACCGGGACAGGGATTTCCTATGGCTACACCTTC. Its protein is CASSLTGTGISYGYTF.

CDR3 nucleotide sequence: TGTGCCAGCAGGATCATGGGGACAACGATGAATTCACCCCTCCACTTT. It specifies CASRIMGTTMNSPLHF. V and J are TRBV3-1 and TRBJ1-6; a possible D gene is TRBD1 (6 bases). Germline V CDR1 and CDR2: LGHDT, YNNKEL (reference sequence). The CDR3 length is 16 residues. The V end was cut by 6 bases, the J end by 7 bases, with 19 bases between.

This clonotype was detected only once. This chain links TRBV29-1 with TRBJ1-5; D not certain. V lost 4 bases and J lost 0, with 7 bases in between. In germline, CDR1 is SQVTM, CDR2 ANQGSEA. The CDR3 consists of 13 residues. CDR3 DNA sequence: TGCAGCGTTGCTCGAAATAGCAATCAGCCCCAGCATTTT. Protein: CSVARNSNQPQHF.

The chain links TRBV29-1 to TRBJ2-3, with 8 bases fitting TRBD1. V was pared by 3 bases and J by 0 bases, with 5 bases of the junction left unmatched. CDR1 and CDR2 from the germline V gene are SQVTM and ANQGSEA. The length of the CDR3 is 15 residues. The CDR3 nucleotides are TGCAGCGTTGATTCAGGGGGCAGGAGCACAGATACGCAGTATTTT. This sequence encodes CSVDSGGRSTDTQYF.

The chain has TRBV12-3 or TRBV12-4 and TRBJ1-1; D call uncertain. V lost 4 bases, J lost 13 bases, and 16 bases lay in between. CDR3 length: 12 amino acids. CDR3 sequence reads: CASSSSATLGFF. The CDR3 coding sequence is TGTGCCAGCAGTTCCTCTGCAACTCTGGGTTTCTTT.

The chain recombines TRBV7-3 with TRBJ2-1; 7 bases line up with TRBD2. The CDR3 sequence is 16 residues long. The V gene's germline CDR1 is SGHTA and CDR2 FQGTGA. V was clipped by 2 bases and J by 2 bases; unmatched bases: 6. The CDR3 region has the DNA TGTGCCAGCAGCTTATTGGGGCTAGCGGCCTACAATGAGCAGTTCTTC. This translates into CASSLLGLAAYNEQFF. Drawing the rest from reference TRBV7-3 and TRBJ2-1, the complete variable domain is GAGVSQTPSNKVTEKGKYVELRCDPISGHTALYWYRQSLGQGPEFLIYFQGTGAADDSGLPNDRFFAVRPEGSVSTLKIQRTERGDSAVYLCASSLLGLAAYNEQFFGPGTRLTVL.

This sequence joins TRBV5-1 and TRBJ1-2, with a possible D match to TRBD1 (5 bases). Between the trimmed V and J ends, which lost 0 bases and 4 bases, there was a span of 13 bases. Per the germline V gene, CDR1 is SGHRS and CDR2 is YFSETQ. CDR3 length equals 15 residues. Written as DNA, the CDR3 is TGCGCCAGCAGCTTGGAGCAGGGAGGCGGCTATGGCTACACCTTC. Translating gives CASSLEQGGGYGYTF. The whole variable domain, remainder taken from reference TRBV5-1 and TRBJ1-2, is KAGVTQTPRYLIKTRGQQVTLSCSPISGHRSVSWYQQTPGQGLQFLFEYFSETQRNKGNFPGRFSGRQFSNSRSEMNVSTLELGDSALYLCASSLEQGGGYGYTFGSGTRLTVV.

V and J are TRBV12-3 or TRBV12-4 and TRBJ2-6; tentatively, D is TRBD1 or TRBD2 (5 bases each). The CDR3 spans 15 residues. V shed 2 bases and J shed 2 bases, with 7 bases lying between them. CDR3 nucleotide sequence: TGTGCCAGCAGTTTAAGGGACGCTGGGGCCAACGTCCTGACTTTC. Translated, it gives CASSLRDAGANVLTF.

The V gene is TRBV29-1, the J gene TRBJ2-1, with D tentatively TRBD1 (6 bases). V lost 1 base and J lost 10, with 11 bases in between. Germline lookup yields CDR1 SQVTM and CDR2 ANQGSEA. CDR3 length equals 12 residues. The CDR3 coding sequence is TGCAGCGTTGAAGCCAGGGGTGGGGAGCAGTTCTTC. Encoded protein: CSVEARGGEQFF.

The V call is TRBV4-1, the J call TRBJ1-2, with TRBD1 matching 9 bases. The junction had 7 bases not matched to a gene; V was cut back by 1 base and J by 7 bases. Germline assignment: CDR1 MGHRA and CDR2 YSYEKL. This CDR3 contains 15 residues. The CDR3 coding sequence is TGCGCCAGCAGCCAAGGACTAGGACAGGGGTTTGGCTACACCTTC. It encodes CASSQGLGQGFGYTF.

The chain employs TRBV5-6 and TRBJ2-7; no clear D. V dropped 4 bases and J dropped 3 bases, with 14 bases sitting between them. Germline V CDR1 and CDR2: SGHDT, YYEEEE. This CDR3 region has 14 residues. The CDR3 nucleotides read TGTGCCAGCAGCCCTCGTCCCCTCGACTACGAGCAGTACTTC. Its translation is CASSPRPLDYEQYF. Full variable domain (missing parts from reference TRBV5-6 and TRBJ2-7): DAGVTQSPTHLIKTRGQQVTLRCSPKSGHDTVSWYQQALGQGPQFIFQYYEEEERQRGNFPDRFSGHQFPNYSSELNVNALLLGDSALYLCASSPRPLDYEQYFGPGTRLTVT.

This clonotype showed up just once. The V and J genes are TRBV2 and TRBJ2-2; D unclear. Trimming stripped 7 bases from V and 1 base from J, with 10 bases between. CDR3 size: 14 residues. Germline CDR1 and CDR2: SNHLY and FYNNEI. CDR3 nucleotide sequence: TGTGCCAGCATGGGCCTAATGAACACCGGGGAGCTGTTTTTT. Protein product: CASMGLMNTGELFF.

This sequence joins TRBV20-1 and TRBJ2-5; possible D gene TRBD2, 5 bases. V was clipped by 1 base and J by 5 bases, with 14 bases between them. Germline V gives CDR1 DFQATT, CDR2 SNEGSKA (reference sequence). This CDR3 has 14 amino acids. The CDR3 spells CSARGTTGYETQYF. CDR3 DNA sequence: TGCAGTGCTAGAGGGACGACGGGATATGAGACCCAGTACTTC.

The DNA for the CDR3 is TGTGCCAGCAGCGTAGGAGGGACGGGGCAAGAGACCCAGTACTTC. This sequence encodes CASSVGGTGQETQYF. The chain combines TRBV9 with TRBJ2-5, with D perhaps being TRBD1 or TRBD2 (5 bases each). This CDR3 spans 15 amino acids. Trimming shortened V by 0 bases and J by 2 bases, and 11 bases separated the two germline ends. Germline loops: CDR1 SGDLS, CDR2 YYNGEE.

The chain carries TRBV7-3 and TRBJ2-6, with D perhaps matching TRBD1 or TRBD2 (6 bases each). Trimming pared 5 bases from V and 0 bases from J, leaving 11 bases between. The germline gives CDR1 SGHTA, CDR2 FQGTGA. The CDR3 sequence is 16 residues long. CDR3 residues: CASSIGGLSGANVLTF. CDR3 DNA: TGTGCCAGCAGCATAGGGGGACTCTCTGGGGCCAACGTCCTGACTTTC.

The chain combines TRBV5-1 with TRBJ2-1; perhaps TRBD2 as D (5 bases). The CDR3 is made up of 15 amino acids. The V end lost 4 bases, the J end lost 0 bases, and 11 bases lay between the germline ends. Germline CDR1 SGHRS, CDR2 YFSETQ. The CDR3 DNA reads as TGCGCCAGCAGCCCGAGCGGCAGCTCCTACAATGAGCAGTTCTTC. It specifies CASSPSGSSYNEQFF.

The V call is TRBV2, the J call TRBJ1-5; TRBD1 matches 8 bases. There are 12 residues in the CDR3. Germline V gives CDR1 SNHLY, CDR2 FYNNEI. Trimming cost V 11 bases and J 6 bases; bases outside gene matches: 6. The CDR3 spells CAGGQGGQPQHF. CDR3 DNA: TGTGCCGGAGGACAGGGAGGTCAGCCCCAGCATTTT.

The chain has TRBV15 and TRBJ1-2, with D possibly TRBD1 on 6 matching bases. The V gene lost 5 bases and the J gene lost 5 bases, with 12 bases spanning the gap. CDR1 and CDR2 from the germline V gene are LNHNV and YYDKDF (reference sequence). The CDR3 runs to 13 residues. The CDR3 region has the DNA TGTGCCACCAGCCCCGGGACATCATATGGCTACACCTTC. This codes for CATSPGTSYGYTF.

The chain has TRBV19 and TRBJ1-1; tentatively, D is TRBD1 (5 bases). Germline CDR1 is LNHDA and CDR2 is SQIVND (reference sequence). The V end lost 10 bases, the J end lost 2 bases, and 14 bases lay between the germline ends. CDR3 length: 13 residues. CDR3 nucleotide sequence: TGTGCCACCAGAGGCAGGGCAAACACTGAAGCTTTCTTT. Translated: CATRGRANTEAFF.